The 29 T cell receptor beta chains below were found in one sample sequenced in a study of T cell responses to AZD1222 COVID-19 vaccine. Data came from immunoSEQ multiplex PCR; TCRdb stores just in-frame clones and leaves some out. The table has about 180,000 clones, 94% seen once. Specimen: peripheral blood, collected 28 days after the second AZD1222 dose. Source of these receptors: an adult who received the AZD1222 COVID-19 vaccine.

This clone was found once. V gene TRBV6-5 combines with J gene TRBJ2-7; 8 bases fit TRBD1. Germline V gives CDR1 MNHEY, CDR2 SVGAGI. The CDR3 loop spans 13 amino acids. After removal of 0 bases from V and 6 bases from J, the junction contained 1 base not matched to a gene. Here the CDR3 reads CASSYSGTGEQYF. Here the CDR3 DNA reads TGTGCCAGCAGTTACTCTGGGACAGGCGAGCAGTACTTC.

This clone appeared a single time. V gene TRBV21-1 combines with J gene TRBJ1-3; no check of the table's D call, TRBD1, against the DNA was made. TRBV21-1 is assigned pseudogene status. This CDR3 contains 16 residues. CDR3: CASRIQPGRSGNTIYF. For the CDR3, the DNA is TGTGCCAGCAGAATCCAGCCAGGAAGGTCTGGAAACACCATATATTTT.

The chain has TRBV19 and TRBJ1-4; D may be TRBD1 (5 bases). Germline V gene data show CDR1 as LNHDA and CDR2 as SQIVND (reference sequence). V was clipped by 6 bases and J by 4 bases, with 18 bases between them. The CDR3 sequence is 16 residues long. CDR3 DNA sequence: TGTGCCAGTAGCGAAGACCCGGGGGATATTAATGAAAAACTGTTTTTT. It translates to CASSEDPGDINEKLFF.

The chain joins TRBV18 to TRBJ1-5; TRBD1 agrees at 8 bases. Trimming at V came to 0 bases and at J to 7 bases, leaving 8 bases not matched to a gene. This CDR3 has 16 residues. Germline values: CDR1 KGHSH, CDR2 LQKENI. The CDR3 DNA follows: TGTGCCAGCTCACCACCGAATCAGGGGGCAAGACAGCCCCAGCATTTT. Its protein product is CASSPPNQGARQPQHF.

The V and J genes are TRBV18 and TRBJ2-7; 10 positions match TRBD2. Trimming cost V 1 base and J 2 bases; bases outside gene matches: 5. There are 16 residues in the CDR3. CDR1 and CDR2 (germline): KGHSH, LQKENI. The CDR3 DNA follows: TGTGCCAGCTCACCACAACTAGCGGGGAAAACCTACGAGCAGTACTTC. This encodes CASSPQLAGKTYEQYF.

This chain uses TRBV9 with TRBJ1-4, with D unclear. The V gene's germline CDR1 is SGDLS and CDR2 YYNGEE. V gave up 3 bases and J gave up 5 bases, with 11 bases separating them. This CDR3 comprises 14 residues. CDR3: CASSARPGNEKLFF. The DNA for the CDR3 is TGTGCCAGCAGCGCGAGACCCGGGAATGAAAAACTGTTTTTT.

This clone was seen only once. This chain uses TRBV5-6 with TRBJ1-5; D is unclear. Per the germline V gene, CDR1 is SGHDT and CDR2 is YYEEEE. This CDR3 comprises 12 residues. Trimming took off 3 bases at V and 9 bases at J, with 10 bases between the two ends. CDR3 sequence (DNA): TGTGCCAGCAGCTCGGCAGGTGTGCCCCAGCATTTT. Translation gives CASSSAGVPQHF. Based on the CDR3 plus reference TRBV5-6 and TRBJ1-5, the full variable domain is DAGVTQSPTHLIKTRGQQVTLRCSPKSGHDTVSWYQQALGQGPQFIFQYYEEEERQRGNFPDRFSGHQFPNYSSELNVNALLLGDSALYLCASSSAGVPQHFGDGTRLSIL.

J is TRBJ1-6 and V is TRBV7-7; possibly TRBD1 for D (6 bases). The CDR3 is 15 residues long. Deletions cut 10 bases from V and 3 bases from J, with 16 bases between. CDR1 and CDR2 from the germline V gene are SSHAT and FNYEAQ (reference sequence). CDR3 nucleotides: TGTGCCAACTCCGTCCCACAGGGCTATAATTCACCCCTCCACTTT. It specifies CANSVPQGYNSPLHF.

This rearrangement joins TRBV6-4 to TRBJ1-2; D is possibly TRBD1 (5 bases). CDR1 and CDR2 from the germline V gene are MRHNA and SNTAGT. With 5 bases removed from V and 6 bases from J, the gap between germline ends came to 10 bases. The CDR3 extends over 12 amino acids. DNA for the CDR3: TGTGCCAGCAGTTCGCAGGGTAATGGCTACACCTTC. Residues: CASSSQGNGYTF.

The chain is built from TRBV12-3 or TRBV12-4 and TRBJ1-4; unclear D gene. Between the trimmed V and J ends, which lost 5 bases and 8 bases, there was a span of 9 bases. The CDR3 is 12 amino acids. CDR3 sequence (DNA): TGTGCCAGCAGTGGACTATCCGAAAAACTGTTTTTT. This sequence encodes CASSGLSEKLFF.

The rearrangement uses TRBV19 and TRBJ2-5; TRBD2 agrees at 10 bases. The CDR3 is made up of 15 amino acids. CDR1 and CDR2 from the germline V gene are LNHDA and SQIVND (reference sequence). The V segment lost 4 bases and the J segment 5 bases; nucleotides outside the gene matches: 7. This chain's CDR3 is CASSTTSGERETQYF. The CDR3 region has the DNA TGTGCCAGTAGTACAACTAGCGGGGAGCGGGAGACCCAGTACTTC.

V gene TRBV19 combines with J gene TRBJ1-5; 9 bases are a match to TRBD1. The CDR3 totals 15 residues. CDR1 is LNHDA, CDR2 SQIVND, per germline (reference sequence). V was pared by 6 bases and J by 5 bases, with 8 bases of the junction left unmatched. The CDR3 protein is CASSTPQGADQPQHF. In DNA form, the CDR3 reads TGTGCCAGTAGCACACCACAGGGGGCGGATCAGCCCCAGCATTTT.

CDR3 nucleotides: TGTGCCAGCAGCTTCTATACAGGACTCTCTGGAAACACCATATATTTT. It translates to CASSFYTGLSGNTIYF. The chain employs TRBV5-4 and TRBJ1-3; perhaps TRBD1 as D (5 bases). The CDR3 is 16 residues long. The V gene lost 2 bases and the J gene lost 0 bases, with 12 bases spanning the gap. The germline V gene encodes CDR1 SGHNT and CDR2 YYREEE (reference sequence).

The chain links TRBV27 to TRBJ1-6; TRBD1 might be the D (5 bases). The CDR3 runs to 15 residues. Trimming removed 11 bases from V and 0 bases from J, with 14 bases in between. Germline V gives CDR1 MNHEY, CDR2 SMNVEV (reference sequence). DNA for the CDR3: TGTGCCGCTGGGGGGACCAGCTCCTATAATTCACCCCTCCACTTT. Residues: CAAGGTSSYNSPLHF.

A remark on this clone: The junction does not match germline at one end; this may be a read error. The chain uses TRBV12-3 or TRBV12-4 and TRBJ1-2; D remains unclear. The CDR3 contains 12 residues. CDR3 in DNA: TGTGTCAGCAGTTTTTTTAGCTATGGCTACACCTTC. The encoded protein is CVSSFFSYGYTF.

The genes are TRBV5-1 and TRBJ2-7, with TRBD2 identical over 8 bases. V dropped 3 bases and J dropped 1; count of bases not matched to a gene: 9. Germline V gene sequence: CDR1 SGHRS, CDR2 YFSETQ. This CDR3 contains 16 residues. For the CDR3, the DNA is TGCGCCAGCAGCTCGGAGGCGGGGGGAGGATCCTACGAGCAGTACTTC. Its translation: CASSSEAGGGSYEQYF.

Comments on this clone: Other DNA variants within this sample encode the same CDR3. The chain uses TRBV3-1 (or the pseudogene TRBV3-2) and TRBJ2-2; D may be TRBD2 (5 bases). Germline V gene lookup returns CDR1 LGHDT and CDR2 YNNKEL (reference sequence). There are 14 residues in the CDR3. Trimming cost V 1 base and J 5 bases, with 8 bases left between them. In DNA, the CDR3 is TGTGCCAGCAGCCAAGGCGGAGGAACCGGGGAGCTGTTTTTT. Translated: CASSQGGGTGELFF.

The chain uses TRBV5-5 and TRBJ2-7, with unresolved D. V lost 4 bases, J lost 0 bases, and 5 bases lay in between. Germline values: CDR1 SGHKS, CDR2 YYEKEE (reference sequence). The CDR3 has 12 amino acids. CDR3 nucleotide sequence: TGTGCCAGCAGCCTAAGCTCCTACGAGCAGTACTTC. Protein product: CASSLSSYEQYF. The full variable domain, rest sourced from reference TRBV5-5 and TRBJ2-7, is DAGVTQSPTHLIKTRGQQVTLRCSPISGHKSVSWYQQVLGQGPQFIFQYYEKEERGRGNFPDRFSARQFPNYSSELNVNALLLGDSALYLCASSLSSYEQYFGPGTRLTVT.

J is TRBJ1-1 and V is TRBV2; perhaps TRBD1 as D (6 bases). Trimming shortened V by 5 bases and J by 2 bases, and 9 bases separated the two germline ends. Per germline, CDR1 SNHLY and CDR2 FYNNEI. CDR3 length: 13 residues. This chain's CDR3 is CASSTGYNTEAFF. The CDR3 DNA reads TGTGCCAGCAGTACAGGGTACAACACTGAAGCTTTCTTT.

V gene TRBV25-1 combines with J gene TRBJ1-2; D is unresolved. The germline gives CDR1 MGHDK, CDR2 SYGVNS. The CDR3 has 13 residues. Trimming pared 7 bases from V and 4 bases from J, leaving 13 bases between. CDR3 residues: CASIAGYGYGYTF. CDR3 in DNA: TGTGCCAGCATCGCGGGGTACGGCTATGGCTACACCTTC.

This clone was detected only once. DNA of the CDR3: TGTGCCAGCAGTTTAAACGGACAGCCCCAGCATTTT. It specifies CASSLNGQPQHF. The chain is built from TRBV12-3 or TRBV12-4 and TRBJ1-5; D not certain. The CDR3 runs 12 residues. V lost 2 bases, J lost 7 bases, and 6 bases lay in between.

The gene calls are TRBV14 and TRBJ1-2; D uncertain. Trimming took 1 base from V and 4 from J, leaving 16 bases between them. CDR3 length equals 16 residues. Per the germline V gene, CDR1 is SGHDN and CDR2 is FVKESK. DNA for the CDR3: TGTGCCAGCAGCCAAGTCGACTCGGGTTATGTCTATGGCTACACCTTC. As protein: CASSQVDSGYVYGYTF.

This rearrangement joins TRBV4-3 to TRBJ2-1, with 9 bases that match TRBD1. V was pared by 0 bases and J by 6 bases, with 6 bases of the junction left unmatched. In germline, CDR1 is LGHNA, CDR2 YSLEER. The CDR3 has 16 amino acids. Written as DNA, the CDR3 is TGCGCCAGCAGCCAAGATATGGGACAGGGATTCAATGAGCAGTTCTTC. Translated, it gives CASSQDMGQGFNEQFF.

Remarks on this clone: One end of the junction varies from germline; a read error may be responsible. The chain couples TRBV18 to TRBJ1-2, with D uncertain. Germline V lookup: CDR1 KGHSH, CDR2 LQKENI. The CDR3 consists of 14 residues. In DNA form, the CDR3 reads TGTGCCAGCTTACCAGGTGCGACTAACTATGGCTACACCTTC. This sequence encodes CASLPGATNYGYTF.

V is TRBV6-2 or TRBV6-3 and J is TRBJ2-5, with 10 positions matching TRBD2. Per the germline V gene, CDR1 is MNHEY and CDR2 is SVGEGT. V lost 2 bases, J lost 5 bases, and 17 bases stayed unmatched. CDR3 length: 19 amino acids. The CDR3 DNA reads TGTGCCAGCAGTTACCCCTGGCCCCTCGAGCGGGGGGGCGTGGAGACCCAGTACTTC. It codes for CASSYPWPLERGGVETQYF.

The chain uses TRBV5-4 and TRBJ2-2, with TRBD1 as a possible D gene (5 bases). Germline V gene data show CDR1 as SGHNT and CDR2 as YYREEE (reference sequence). CDR3 length: 16 residues. Trimming took 6 bases from V and 3 from J, leaving 18 bases between them. In DNA, the CDR3 is TGTGCCAGCACCCCGAATGGGGCTCGCGACACCGGGGAGCTGTTTTTT. Its protein is CASTPNGARDTGELFF.

This chain links TRBV24-1 with TRBJ2-5; D gene uncertain. Germline CDR1 KGHDR, CDR2 SFDVKD. The germline V and J ends were trimmed by 2 bases and 9 bases, with 12 bases remaining between them. This CDR3 contains 13 residues. In DNA, the CDR3 is TGTGCCACCAGTGATTGGCTAGATCGGGCCCAGTACTTC. This codes for CATSDWLDRAQYF.

The V and J genes are TRBV7-6 and TRBJ2-7; TRBD1 is a possible D gene (8 bases). Germline CDR1 and CDR2: SGHVS and FNYEAQ. This CDR3 region has 16 residues. V lost 5 bases and J 0 bases, leaving 17 bases between the germline ends. For the CDR3, the DNA is TGTGCCAGCAGCGAAGCGGGACAGGTGGGCTCCTACGAGCAGTACTTC. Amino acid sequence: CASSEAGQVGSYEQYF.

This chain connects TRBV6-5 to TRBJ1-6; TRBD1 aligns across 10 bases. The germline CDR1 and CDR2 sequences are MNHEY and SVGAGI. After removal of 2 bases from V and 8 bases from J, the junction contained 6 bases not matched to a gene. The CDR3 is made up of 16 amino acids. CDR3 nucleotide sequence: TGTGCCAGCAGTTACCCTCCCGGACAGGGGGATTCACCCCTCCACTTT. The encoded protein is CASSYPPGQGDSPLHF.